Listed here are 12 T cell receptor beta chains from one sample, sequenced in a study of human T cells and chemical hapten exposure. TCRdb passed the RACE reads through MiXCR, listing each CDR3 protein once. This repertoire shows about 380,000 distinct CDR3 sequences, nearly 5% found once; its top ten account for about 2.1%. Time point: patch test 1, 2 weeks after DPC sensitization. As to treatment: therapeutic diphenylcyclopropenone sensitization with weekly scalp DPC. This material consisted of whole blood, taken in connection with sensitization to the hapten diphenylcyclopropenone (DPC). Source of these receptors: a woman aged 45-60 years with alopecia areata. Some clones in this sample may be carry-over from other donors' samples.

About this clonotype: This may come from a read error, since a much larger clone is one base off. This sequence joins TRBV5-5 and TRBJ2-7; TRBD1 agrees at 7 bases. The CDR3 length is 17 residues. CDR1 SGHKS and CDR2 YYEKEE come from the germline V gene (reference sequence). The CDR3 DNA reads TGTGCCAGAAGCTTCGACTGGGACAGAGGGTTTAAGAACGAGCAGTACTTC. Its translation: CARSFDWDRGFKNEQYF.

This clonotype was observed a handful of times. The rearrangement links TRBV19 to TRBJ1-5; D call uncertain. The CDR3 has 16 amino acids. Germline CDR1 reads LNHDA; CDR2 reads SQIVND (reference sequence). V was cut by 3 bases and J by 1 base, with 13 bases left in between. DNA of the CDR3: TGTGCCAGTAGTATGTGGGGATCGTTGAGCAATCAGCCCCAGCATTTT. It codes for CASSMWGSLSNQPQHF.

This clonotype occurred many times. The V gene is TRBV15, the J gene TRBJ2-1; D may be TRBD2 (5 bases). CDR3 length equals 16 residues. V gave up 5 bases and J gave up 3 bases, with 17 bases separating them. Germline V gene lookup returns CDR1 LNHNV and CDR2 YYDKDF (reference sequence). CDR3 sequence: CATSPMDSSGYNEQFF. The DNA of the CDR3 is TGTGCCACCAGCCCTATGGACTCCTCGGGCTACAATGAGCAGTTCTTC.

This clonotype has at least ten counts. The V call is TRBV12-3 or TRBV12-4, the J call TRBJ2-1; D is unresolved. Trimming removed 5 bases from V and 5 bases from J, with 13 bases in between. The CDR3 runs to 14 residues. CDR3 protein: CASSPRDGDNEQFF. The CDR3 nucleotides read TGTGCCAGCAGTCCTCGAGACGGAGACAATGAGCAGTTCTTC.

This clonotype appeared many times. This sequence joins TRBV2 and TRBJ2-3; D not certain. From germline, CDR1 is SNHLY and CDR2 FYNNEI. Trimming shortened V by 6 bases and J by 3 bases, and 13 bases separated the two germline ends. The CDR3 covers 14 residues. Here the CDR3 DNA reads TGTGCCAGCAGGGCGGACCCTGGAACAGATACGCAGTATTTT. Encoded protein: CASRADPGTDTQYF.

This clonotype was observed a few times. This rearrangement joins TRBV20-1 to TRBJ1-1; possible D gene TRBD1, 5 bases. V lost 4 bases and J lost 5, with 20 bases in between. Germline-derived CDR1 and CDR2 are DFQATT and SNEGSKA (reference sequence). The CDR3 is made up of 15 amino acids. The CDR3 nucleotides read TGCAGTGCTACCGGGTCGGGGGAAGTGAGAACTGAAGCTTTCTTT. It codes for CSATGSGEVRTEAFF.

This clonotype was seen a handful of times. The chain recombines TRBV12-3 or TRBV12-4 with TRBJ1-1; D remains unclear. The CDR3 has 15 amino acids. V lost 1 base to trimming and J lost 1 base, with 10 bases between them. The CDR3 loop reads CASSLGGLQNTEAFF. CDR3 nucleotide sequence: TGTGCCAGCAGTTTAGGGGGTCTCCAGAACACTGAAGCTTTCTTT.

This clonotype has more than one count but fewer than ten. The V call is TRBV5-5, the J call TRBJ2-1, with D possibly called TRBD1 or TRBD2 (5 bases each). Per the germline V gene, CDR1 is SGHKS and CDR2 is YYEKEE (reference sequence). Deletions cut 6 bases from V and 3 bases from J, with 16 bases between. The CDR3 length is 15 residues. This chain's CDR3 is CASTWDVPVYNEQFF. Here the CDR3 DNA reads TGTGCCAGCACCTGGGACGTACCCGTCTACAATGAGCAGTTCTTC.

In its sample, this clonotype was seen many times. The V call is TRBV5-1, the J call TRBJ2-3; 12 nucleotides agree with TRBD2. The CDR3 sequence is 16 residues long. Looked up from germline, CDR1 is SGHRS and CDR2 is YFSETQ. Losses at the gene ends were 1 base for V and 4 bases for J; bases not matched to a gene: 4. CDR3 in DNA: TGCGCCAGCAGCTTGCTAGCGGGGGGGCCGGCAGATACGCAGTATTTT. This translates into CASSLLAGGPADTQYF.

This chain uses TRBV29-1 with TRBJ2-7; TRBD1 agrees at 7 bases. Germline V gene lookup returns CDR1 SQVTM and CDR2 ANQGSEA. After removal of 3 bases from V and 5 bases from J, the junction contained 1 base not matched to a gene. This CDR3 is built from 11 residues. The CDR3 DNA reads as TGCAGCGTTGACCAGGGGGACGAGCAGTACTTC. The encoded protein is CSVDQGDEQYF.

There are many counts of this clonotype. This sequence joins TRBV11-2 and TRBJ2-4; the D is unclear. This CDR3 is built from 14 residues. Germline CDR1 is SGHAT and CDR2 is FQNNGV. Trimming shortened V by 1 base and J by 8 bases, and 12 bases separated the two germline ends. The CDR3, as DNA: TGTGCCAGCAGCTTAGTAGTGAAGCCGGACATTCAGTACTTC. Translated: CASSLVVKPDIQYF.

The CDR3 region has the DNA TGCAGCGTTGAAACGAGCTCTGGAAACACCATATATTTT. Translation: CSVETSSGNTIYF. V is TRBV29-1 and J is TRBJ1-3; no clear D gene. The CDR3 covers 13 residues. Germline V CDR1 and CDR2: SQVTM, ANQGSEA. Trimming cost V 2 bases and J 0 bases, with 5 bases left between them. Full variable domain (outside the CDR3, taken from reference TRBV29-1 and TRBJ1-3): SAVISQKPSRDICQRGTSLTIQCQVDSQVTMMFWYRQQPGQSLTLIATANQGSEATYESGFVIDKFPISRPNLTFSTLTVSNMSPEDSSIYLCSVETSSGNTIYFGEGSWLTVV.